Listed below are T cell receptor beta chains from one sample, sequenced in a study of OX40 agonist ivuxolimab in advanced cancers. Measured with immunoSEQ multiplex PCR; TCRdb has only the in-frame clones, and not every one. The sample consists of approximately 52,000 clones, roughly 85% of them appearing once. The material sequenced was CD4+ or CD8+ T cells sorted from blood, taken in a trial of the OX40 agonist ivuxolimab. These receptors were taken from an adult with an advanced solid tumor such as melanoma, head and neck, liver or kidney cancer. Each CDR3 is given with its conserved first and last residue. Fields, in order: J gene, D gene, V gene, CDR3 protein. A D gene is named only where the DNA matches it firmly.

>TRBJ2-3|TRBD2|TRBV6-1
CASSERSGATQYF
>TRBJ1-2|.|TRBV29-1
CSVEEGWSGYTF
>TRBJ2-1|.|TRBV5-1
CASSLSGANNEQFF
>TRBJ2-7|TRBD1|TRBV27
CASRQTGNSYEQYF
>TRBJ2-2|.|TRBV6-6
CASRLGGTGELFF
>TRBJ2-5|.|TRBV5-1
CASSGGDYQETQYF
>TRBJ1-1|TRBD1|TRBV5-1
CATQSGTGMNTEAFF
>TRBJ2-6|.|TRBV27
CASSLSGANVLTF
>TRBJ2-1|.|TRBV6-5
CATHQSSYNEQFF
>TRBJ2-5|.|TRBV29-1
CSVERDVETQYF
>TRBJ2-3|TRBD2|TRBV10-1
CASSAVSGRSDTQYF
>TRBJ1-2|.|TRBV6-6
CASSYTGQSYGYTF
>TRBJ1-1|TRBD1|TRBV28
CASSLPRGMNTEAFF
>TRBJ2-5|.|TRBV2
CASSLRETQYF
>TRBJ2-7|.|TRBV2
CASSESVMTEQYF
>TRBJ2-3|.|TRBV5-4
CASSLREAQYF
>TRBJ2-7|TRBD2|TRBV18
CASSPQRGTSGAYEQYF
>TRBJ2-7|.|TRBV7-9
CASSLHQGPGRLEQYF
>TRBJ2-2|.|TRBV10-3
CAIKGSGEDTGELFF
>TRBJ1-4|TRBD1|TRBV28
CASSSYSGQGAWEKLFF
>TRBJ2-7|TRBD2|TRBV7-9
CASSPQGGLAGTYEQYF
>TRBJ1-4|.|TRBV30
CAWKLRVTNEKLFF
>TRBJ2-7|.|TRBV28
CASGTSRSYEQYF
>TRBJ2-5|.|TRBV29-1
CSVRGIAQETQYF
>TRBJ2-5|.|TRBV28
CASSFTRGETQYF
>TRBJ1-5|TRBD1|TRBV6-6
CASNLGQSNQPQHF
>TRBJ2-7|.|TRBV7-9
CASSLVGGNEQYF
>TRBJ2-3|.|TRBV2
CASSLRATEYF
>TRBJ1-1|.|TRBV10-3
CAISEVVGGVFF
>TRBJ2-1|.|TRBV9
CASSVVPDLYNEQFF
>TRBJ2-3|TRBD2|TRBV5-1
CASSGTGGTDTQYF
>TRBJ2-7|.|TRBV6-5
CASSDGRKQYF
>TRBJ2-3|.|TRBV29-1
CSVEESGTDTQYF
>TRBJ2-7|TRBD2|TRBV5-1
CASSLMGLAGDEQYF
>TRBJ2-6|TRBD1|TRBV4-1
CASSQEGQGSGANVLTF
>TRBJ2-3|.|TRBV5-4
CASSLVGSTDTQYF
>TRBJ1-2|.|TRBV19
CASSKGVSYGYTF
>TRBJ1-1|.|TRBV18
CASSPGENTEAFF
>TRBJ2-1|TRBD1|TRBV11-2
CASSPGQGFTEQFF
>TRBJ1-3|.|TRBV30
CAWDTDSGNTIYF
>TRBJ2-1|.|TRBV30
CAWRRFGNNEQFF
>TRBJ1-1|.|TRBV6-1
CASSWGGVDTEAFF
>TRBJ1-5|.|TRBV27
CASSFRGGYSNQPQHF
>TRBJ1-1|.|TRBV4-2
CASSQPKTGLNTEAFF
>TRBJ2-1|.|TRBV9
CASSGTWNEQFF
>TRBJ1-2|.|TRBV5-4
CASSLFVGNYGYTF